A single sample is the source of the 13 T cell receptor beta chains below, sequenced in a study of blood T cell repertoires in COVID-19 (dated by TCRdb to about 2020). Libraries were built with the immunoSEQ multiplex PCR assay. TCRdb retrieved this table from immuneACCESS and kept in-frame rearrangements only. Not all clones are present; in checked studies, unresolved V genes account for under half, and no reason is known for the remainder. A total of 150,000 or so clones appear in this sample, roughly nine tenths of them only once. The ten largest clonotypes hold 15% of the sample. Sequencing was performed on peripheral blood. These receptor sequences come from a woman between 40 and 55 years old with acute or convalescent COVID-19.

V and J are TRBV6-5 and TRBJ2-3; a possible D gene is TRBD2 (6 bases). Deletions cut 5 bases from V and 4 bases from J, with 16 bases between. This CDR3 contains 15 residues. From germline, CDR1 is MNHEY and CDR2 SVGAGI. The CDR3 sequence: CASSITGTLADTQYF. CDR3 nucleotide sequence: TGTGCCAGCAGTATTACCGGGACTCTCGCAGATACGCAGTATTTT.

The V and J genes are TRBV6-5 and TRBJ2-1, with 10 bases matching TRBD2. Germline V gene sequence: CDR1 MNHEY, CDR2 SVGAGI. The V segment lost 6 bases and the J segment 4 bases; nucleotides outside the gene matches: 6. This CDR3 spans 15 amino acids. The CDR3 sequence: CASSPTSGRYNEQFF. In DNA form, the CDR3 reads TGTGCCAGCAGCCCGACTAGCGGGCGGTACAATGAGCAGTTCTTC.

A word on this clone: The sample holds other DNA sequences that translate to the same CDR3. The chain uses TRBV18 and TRBJ1-5, with a weak D call TRBD1 (5 bases). The CDR3 has 13 amino acids. CDR1 and CDR2 (germline): KGHSH, LQKENI. V was pared by 3 bases and J by 4 bases, with 7 bases between. The CDR3 sequence is CASSPDRNQPQHF. The DNA for the CDR3 is TGTGCCAGCTCACCCGACAGAAATCAGCCCCAGCATTTT.

V and J are TRBV19 and TRBJ2-1, with D unclear. The CDR3 sequence is 16 residues long. Trimming left V 3 bases short and J 5 bases short, with 17 bases between. Germline lookup yields CDR1 LNHDA and CDR2 SQIVND (reference sequence). The CDR3 region is CASSMHPVEDNNEQFF. Here the CDR3 DNA reads TGTGCCAGTAGTATGCACCCAGTCGAAGACAACAATGAGCAGTTCTTC. The complete variable domain, with remaining parts taken from reference TRBV19 and TRBJ2-1, reads DGGITQSPKYLFRKEGQNVTLSCEQNLNHDAMYWYRQDPGQGLRLIYYSQIVNDFQKGDIAEGYSVSREKKESFPLTVTSAQKNPTAFYLCASSMHPVEDNNEQFFGPGTRLTVL.

V usage is TRBV7-2 and J usage is TRBJ1-5; tentatively, D is TRBD1 (6 bases). The germline CDR1 and CDR2 sequences are SGHTA and FQGNSA. The CDR3 spans 13 residues. The V gene lost 3 bases and the J gene lost 7 bases, with 10 bases spanning the gap. This CDR3 is CASSFAGAQPQHF. CDR3 sequence (DNA): TGTGCCAGCAGCTTCGCAGGGGCCCAGCCCCAGCATTTT.

This clone was detected only once. The rearrangement joins TRBV19 to TRBJ2-7; 7 nucleotides match TRBD2. J was trimmed by 5 bases and V by 6 bases; bases with no gene match: 10. The CDR3 has 14 residues. Germline V gene data show CDR1 as LNHDA and CDR2 as SQIVND (reference sequence). CDR3 loop: CASRKGGSLDEQYF. The CDR3 coding sequence is TGTGCCAGTAGGAAGGGCGGGAGTCTGGACGAGCAGTACTTC.

The chain joins TRBV5-5 to TRBJ2-1; D is perhaps TRBD1 (5 bases). Trimming shortened V by 4 bases and J by 0 bases, and 11 bases separated the two germline ends. The germline CDR1 and CDR2 sequences are SGHKS and YYEKEE (reference sequence). The CDR3 length is 15 residues. CDR3 sequence: CASSNRGSSYNEQFF. CDR3 in DNA: TGTGCCAGCAGCAATAGGGGTAGCTCCTACAATGAGCAGTTCTTC.

This chain uses TRBV4-2 with TRBJ2-7; 7 nucleotides agree with TRBD2. Looked up from germline, CDR1 is LGHNA and CDR2 is YNFKEQ. The CDR3 totals 14 residues. After removal of 1 base from V and 2 bases from J, the junction contained 2 bases not matched to a gene. The CDR3 reads CASSQGGGTYEQYF. CDR3 nucleotides: TGTGCCAGCAGCCAAGGCGGGGGAACCTACGAGCAGTACTTC.

J is TRBJ2-6 and V is TRBV29-1, with 9 bases that match TRBD1. The CDR3 covers 19 residues. V was pared by 4 bases and J by 1 base, with 14 bases of the junction left unmatched. Germline V lookup: CDR1 SQVTM, CDR2 ANQGSEA. Written as DNA, the CDR3 is TGCAGCGTTGCTGGTGTGGGGGGGACAGGGAGGTCTGGGGCCAACGTCCTGACTTTC. Amino acids: CSVAGVGGTGRSGANVLTF. Combining the CDR3 with reference TRBV29-1 and TRBJ2-6 gives the whole variable domain SAVISQKPSRDICQRGTSLTIQCQVDSQVTMMFWYRQQPGQSLTLIATANQGSEATYESGFVIDKFPISRPNLTFSTLTVSNMSPEDSSIYLCSVAGVGGTGRSGANVLTFGAGSRLTVL.

The CDR3 DNA is TGTGCCAGCAGTGAAGTCGGTTACAATGAGCAGTTCTTC. This translates into CASSEVGYNEQFF. This sequence joins TRBV2 and TRBJ2-1; no clear D gene. Germline V lookup: CDR1 SNHLY, CDR2 FYNNEI. This CDR3 region has 13 residues. Trimming took off 1 base at V and 4 bases at J, with 5 bases between the two ends.

The chain carries TRBV29-1 and TRBJ2-2, with TRBD2 matching over 10 bases. J gave up 0 bases and V 0 bases, and 10 bases lay outside the gene matches. CDR1 SQVTM and CDR2 ANQGSEA come from the germline V gene. The CDR3 is made up of 19 amino acids. CDR3 loop: CSVEDPASGGFANTGELFF. CDR3 DNA sequence: TGCAGCGTTGAAGATCCGGCTAGCGGGGGCTTCGCGAACACCGGGGAGCTGTTTTTT.

The rearrangement uses TRBV15 and TRBJ2-7; 7 bases map to TRBD1. Germline-derived CDR1 and CDR2 are LNHNV and YYDKDF (reference sequence). V trimming: 7 bases; J trimming: 4 bases; junction bases outside the gene matches: 7. The CDR3 totals 13 residues. DNA of the CDR3: TGTGCCACCACCGAGGGGGCGCCGTACGAGCAGTACTTC. Translation gives CATTEGAPYEQYF.

The chain uses TRBV28 and TRBJ2-2, with TRBD2 matching 8 bases. V gave up 5 bases and J gave up 4 bases; unmatched junction bases: 9. The CDR3 runs 16 residues. Germline-derived CDR1 and CDR2 are MDHEN and SYDVKM. The CDR3 region is CASSHARGEGTGELFF. CDR3 bases: TGTGCCAGCAGTCACGCGCGGGGGGAGGGCACCGGGGAGCTGTTTTTT. Based on the CDR3 plus reference TRBV28 and TRBJ2-2, the full variable domain is DVKVTQSSRYLVKRTGEKVFLECVQDMDHENMFWYRQDPGLGLRLIYFSYDVKMKEKGDIPEGYSVSREKKERFSLILESASTNQTSMYLCASSHARGEGTGELFFGEGSRLTVL.